The 22 T cell receptor beta chains in this list originate from one sample, sequenced in a study of regulatory T cells in long-lasting Graves disease. Time point given: newly diagnosed GD, antithyroid drugs for less than 3 months. Preparation of the TCR library used RNA extracted from PBMCs. Construction of the TCR beta libraries employed iRepertoire HTBI primers in conjunction with Arm-PCR of CDR3 regions. Via MiXCR, TCRdb re-called the multiplex PCR reads, giving one row per CDR3 protein. This sample yields 350,000 to 400,000 distinct CDR3 sequences, of which 15% to 20% are seen a single time; around 20% belongs to the top ten. These data also featured in a second study, about T cells in Graves' hyperthyroidism and ophthalmopathy.

Material: peripheral blood mononuclear cells (PBMCs), obtained at new diagnosis, from a patient treated with antithyroid drugs. The source is a woman younger than 35 with Graves disease.

A few counts support this clonotype. The chain is built from TRBV5-1 and TRBJ1-2; no clear D. V was cut by 0 bases and J by 0 bases, with 9 bases left in between. The length of the CDR3 is 15 residues. CDR1 is SGHRS and CDR2 is YFSETQ in the germline V gene. CDR3 region: CASSLAVSANYGYTF. In DNA, the CDR3 is TGCGCCAGCAGCTTGGCCGTCAGCGCTAACTATGGCTACACCTTC.

There are many counts of this clonotype. The gene calls are TRBV20-1 and TRBJ2-7; D not certain. The CDR3 runs 11 residues. The germline gives CDR1 DFQATT, CDR2 SNEGSKA (reference sequence). The germline V and J ends were trimmed by 6 bases and 6 bases, with 12 bases remaining between them. The CDR3 nucleotides are TGCAGTGCCCCGTCGGCCCCCGAGCAGTACTTC. Amino acid sequence: CSAPSAPEQYF.

This clonotype has just a few counts. The rearrangement links TRBV6-2 or TRBV6-3 to TRBJ2-2; 9 nucleotides match TRBD2. Germline V gene lookup returns CDR1 MNHEY and CDR2 SVGEGT. The length of the CDR3 is 15 residues. The J segment lost 1 base and the V segment lost 7 bases, leaving 4 bases of the junction unmatched. The CDR3 DNA reads as TGTGCCAGCAATAGAGCGGGGGGGAACACCGGGGAGCTGTTTTTT. This sequence encodes CASNRAGGNTGELFF.

This clonotype showed up many times. The chain is built from TRBV2 and TRBJ2-3; 7 nucleotides agree with TRBD1. This CDR3 is 12 amino acids long. With 8 bases clipped from V and 4 bases from J, the junction kept 3 bases outside the gene matches. Germline CDR1 and CDR2: SNHLY and FYNNEI. CDR3 sequence reads: CASLQGADTQYF. CDR3 sequence (DNA): TGTGCCAGCCTCCAGGGGGCAGATACGCAGTATTTT. Using reference TRBV2 and TRBJ2-3 for the parts outside the CDR3, the full variable domain is EPEVTQTPSHQVTQMGQEVILRCVPISNHLYFYWYRQILGQKVEFLVSFYNNEISEKSEIFDDQFSVERPDGSNFTLKIRSTKLEDSAMYFCASLQGADTQYFGPGTRLTVL.

A remark on this clonotype: A much larger clone differs by one base, so this may be a read error. J is TRBJ2-3 and V is TRBV30, with TRBD1 identical over 7 bases. V trimming: 3 bases; J trimming: 4 bases; junction bases outside the gene matches: 7. From germline, CDR1 is GTSNPN and CDR2 SVGIG (reference sequence). The CDR3 contains 14 residues. This CDR3 reads CAWRWTGGADTQYF. CDR3 coding DNA: TGTGCCTGGAGATGGACAGGTGGCGCAGATACGCAGTATTTT.

In this sample, this clonotype turned up many times. The CDR3 is CASSLGSSGTYEQYF. The CDR3 DNA reads TGTGCCAGCAGCCTAGGGTCCAGCGGAACCTACGAGCAGTACTTC. The chain is built from TRBV27 and TRBJ2-7, with D possibly TRBD2 on 5 matching bases. Per germline, CDR1 MNHEY and CDR2 SMNVEV (reference sequence). The germline V and J ends were trimmed by 6 bases and 2 bases, with 17 bases remaining between them. This CDR3 contains 15 residues.

Here the CDR3 reads CASSSFTGELFF. The CDR3 region has the DNA TGTGCCAGCAGCTCATTCACCGGGGAGCTGTTTTTT. The chain links TRBV5-6 to TRBJ2-2; D remains ambiguous. Germline V gene data show CDR1 as SGHDT and CDR2 as YYEEEE. Between the trimmed V and J ends, which lost 3 bases and 4 bases, there was a span of 4 bases. The CDR3 length is 12 residues.

This clonotype was seen repeatedly, ten times or more. The gene calls are TRBV27 and TRBJ2-3; 10 positions match TRBD1. Germline CDR1 and CDR2: MNHEY and SMNVEV (reference sequence). With V trimmed by 3 bases and J by 8 bases, 2 bases remained unmatched. The CDR3 consists of 13 residues. CDR3: CASSLDRGGTQYF. The CDR3 DNA is TGTGCCAGCAGTTTGGACAGGGGGGGTACGCAGTATTTT.

This chain connects TRBV12-3 or TRBV12-4 to TRBJ1-3; D is unclear. The CDR3 is made up of 16 amino acids. Trimming pared 3 bases from V and 0 bases from J, leaving 12 bases between. As DNA, the CDR3 is TGTGCCAGCAGTTTCTACGGCGACAACTCTGGAAACACCATATATTTT. Its protein is CASSFYGDNSGNTIYF.

A few counts support this clonotype. The chain links TRBV6-1 to TRBJ1-2; D may be TRBD1 (6 bases). Trimming cost V 6 bases and J 3 bases, with 17 bases left between them. CDR1 is MNHNS and CDR2 is SASEGT in the germline V gene. The CDR3 contains 15 residues. The CDR3 sequence is CASSSLGGLDYGYTF. CDR3 DNA sequence: TGTGCCAGCAGCTCTCTAGGGGGTCTGGACTATGGCTACACCTTC.

This clonotype was counted a few times. J is TRBJ2-7 and V is TRBV9, with a weak D call TRBD2 (5 bases). The germline V gene encodes CDR1 SGDLS and CDR2 YYNGEE. Trimming removed 4 bases from V and 4 bases from J, with 12 bases in between. This CDR3 spans 13 amino acids. This CDR3 reads CASSPRREYEQYF. The CDR3 nucleotides are TGTGCCAGCAGCCCTCGAAGGGAGTACGAGCAGTACTTC.

This clonotype came up many times. The chain recombines TRBV5-1 with TRBJ2-1; no clear D gene. This CDR3 has 14 amino acids. Germline values: CDR1 SGHRS, CDR2 YFSETQ. Trimming cost V 4 bases and J 7 bases, with 15 bases left between them. The CDR3 reads CASSLIAVVNEQFF. The CDR3 DNA is TGCGCCAGCAGCCTTATAGCTGTCGTAAATGAGCAGTTCTTC.

Points on this clonotype: Given a much more abundant clone one base away, this may be a read error. V is TRBV6-2 or TRBV6-3 and J is TRBJ2-1; 9 positions agree with TRBD2. The length of the CDR3 is 15 residues. Germline assignment: CDR1 MNHEY and CDR2 SVGEGT. The CDR3 bases are TGTGCCAGCAGGCCCTGGCGGGGGGGCCACAATGAGCAGTCCTTC. Its protein is CASRPWRGGHNEQSF.

This clonotype was detected ten times or more. This sequence joins TRBV12-3 or TRBV12-4 and TRBJ2-1; the D is unclear. The CDR3 runs 13 residues. Deletions cut 3 bases from V and 6 bases from J, with 9 bases between. CDR3 residues: CASSFGKGNEQFF. DNA for the CDR3: TGTGCCAGCAGTTTCGGAAAGGGCAATGAGCAGTTCTTC.

This clonotype was observed many times. An end of the junction does not agree with germline; a read error may underlie this. The chain joins TRBV7-9 to TRBJ2-1, with a possible D match to TRBD2 (5 bases). Per germline, CDR1 SEHNR and CDR2 FQNEAQ (reference sequence). The CDR3 runs to 14 residues. The CDR3 region is CASSLANTVDSSSF. The CDR3 DNA is TGTGCCAGCAGCTTAGCGAATACGGTGGACTCTTCTTCCTTC.

This clonotype was counted ten times or more. Written as DNA, the CDR3 is TGTGCCAGCAGTTGGGGACAGGGGGTTTACGAGCAGTACTTC. This gives the protein CASSWGQGVYEQYF. This sequence joins TRBV7-2 and TRBJ2-7; 11 nucleotides match TRBD1. Germline V gene lookup returns CDR1 SGHTA and CDR2 FQGNSA. Trimming removed 6 bases from V and 4 bases from J; junction bases left unmatched: 5. The CDR3 is 14 residues long.

The genes are TRBV10-1 and TRBJ2-3; D possibly corresponds to TRBD2 (7 bases). The germline V and J ends were trimmed by 2 bases and 4 bases, with 10 bases remaining between them. CDR3 length: 14 amino acids. Germline CDR1 is WNHNN and CDR2 is SYGVQD (reference sequence). CDR3: CASSEGGGADTQYF. The CDR3, as DNA: TGCGCCAGCAGTGAGGGGGGGGGCGCAGATACGCAGTATTTT.

This clonotype appeared many times. The J gene is TRBJ2-7, the V gene TRBV6-5, with 11 bases lining up with TRBD2. This CDR3 region has 17 residues. Per the germline V gene, CDR1 is MNHEY and CDR2 is SVGAGI. J was trimmed by 2 bases and V by 2 bases; bases with no gene match: 8. CDR3 in amino acids: CASSYLQVAGGPYEQYF. DNA of the CDR3: TGTGCCAGCAGTTACCTTCAGGTAGCGGGAGGGCCCTACGAGCAGTACTTC.

Worth noting for this clonotype: At one end, the junction sequence differs from germline, possibly due to a read error. J is TRBJ1-5 and V is TRBV10-2, with D possibly TRBD1 on 5 matching bases. Germline V gene data show CDR1 as WSHSY and CDR2 as SAAADI. The CDR3 covers 13 residues. In nucleotides, the CDR3 is TGTGCCACCATGGCGAAGGGGAATCAGCCCCAGCATTTT. Its protein is CATMAKGNQPQHF.

The chain carries TRBV4-2 and TRBJ1-1; D gene uncertain. CDR1 LGHNA and CDR2 YNFKEQ come from the germline V gene. Trimming left V 0 bases short and J 11 bases short, with 13 bases between. This CDR3 has 13 amino acids. CDR3 loop: CASSQEPGSGAFF. In DNA form, the CDR3 reads TGTGCCAGCAGCCAAGAACCGGGCTCTGGGGCTTTCTTT.

In its sample, this clonotype was seen a few times. The CDR3 carries no conserved terminal phenylalanine or tryptophan, so it likely arises from a read error. The rearrangement uses TRBV6-1 and TRBJ2-6, with D perhaps TRBD1 (5 bases). The germline V gene has CDR1 MNHNS and CDR2 SASEGT. The CDR3 sequence is 15 residues long. Trimming removed 4 bases from V and 0 bases from J, with 7 bases in between. The DNA of the CDR3 is TGTGCCAGCAGTGGCGACAGCTCTGGGGCCAACGTCCTGACTTCC. It codes for CASSGDSSGANVLTS.

The chain has TRBV6-5 and TRBJ2-3, with TRBD1 matching 11 bases. J gave up 5 bases and V 4 bases, and 8 bases lay outside the gene matches. The CDR3 spans 16 residues. CDR1 and CDR2 from the germline V gene are MNHEY and SVGAGI. The CDR3 DNA reads TGTGCCAGCAGTTCGGTTTTGGGACAGGGGGGAGATACGCAGTATTTT. As protein: CASSSVLGQGGDTQYF.